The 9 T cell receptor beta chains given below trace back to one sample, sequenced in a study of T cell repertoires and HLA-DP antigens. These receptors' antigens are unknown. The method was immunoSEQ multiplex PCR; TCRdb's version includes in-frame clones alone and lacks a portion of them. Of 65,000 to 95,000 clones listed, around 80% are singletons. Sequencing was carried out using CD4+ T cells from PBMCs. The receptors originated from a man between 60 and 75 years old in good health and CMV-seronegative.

The CDR3 spells CASSLYGENYGYTF. The CDR3 nucleotides read TGCGCCAGCAGCTTGTACGGCGAAAACTATGGCTACACCTTC. V gene TRBV5-1 combines with J gene TRBJ1-2; D call uncertain. CDR1 SGHRS and CDR2 YFSETQ come from the germline V gene. The ends were cut back, 1 base at V and 2 bases at J, with 9 bases in the middle. The length of the CDR3 is 14 residues.

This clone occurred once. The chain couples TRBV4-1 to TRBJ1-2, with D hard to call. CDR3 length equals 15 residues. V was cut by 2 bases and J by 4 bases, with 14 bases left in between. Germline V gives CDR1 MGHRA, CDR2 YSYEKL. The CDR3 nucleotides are TGCGCCAGCAGCCAACCGGAGGGAGGGCTCTATGGCTACACCTTC. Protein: CASSQPEGGLYGYTF.

CDR3 sequence (DNA): TGTGCCAGCTCACCAGACGGAACAACTAATGAAAAACTGTTTTTT. Protein sequence: CASSPDGTTNEKLFF. The V and J genes are TRBV18 and TRBJ1-4; D is unresolved. The V end was cut by 2 bases, the J end by 0 bases, with 7 bases between. The CDR3 length is 15 residues. Germline-derived CDR1 and CDR2 are KGHSH and LQKENI.

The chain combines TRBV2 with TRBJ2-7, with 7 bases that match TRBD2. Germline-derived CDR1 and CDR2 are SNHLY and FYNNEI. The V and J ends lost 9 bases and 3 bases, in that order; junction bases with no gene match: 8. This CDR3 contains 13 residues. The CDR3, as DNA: TGTGCCAGTAAGCGGGATCCGGGCTACGAGCAGTACGTC. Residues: CASKRDPGYEQYV.

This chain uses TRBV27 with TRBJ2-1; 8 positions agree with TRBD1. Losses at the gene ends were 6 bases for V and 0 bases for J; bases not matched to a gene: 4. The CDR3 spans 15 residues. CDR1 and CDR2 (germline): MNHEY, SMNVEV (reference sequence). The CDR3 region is CASSVDRDSYNEQFF. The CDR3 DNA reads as TGTGCCAGCAGCGTGGACAGGGACTCCTACAATGAGCAGTTCTTC.

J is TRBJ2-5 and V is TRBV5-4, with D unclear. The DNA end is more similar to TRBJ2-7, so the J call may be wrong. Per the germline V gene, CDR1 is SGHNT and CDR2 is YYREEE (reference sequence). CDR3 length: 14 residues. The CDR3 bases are TGTGCCAGCAGCTTGGACACGGCAACCTACGAGCAGTACTTC. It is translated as CASSLDTATYEQYF.

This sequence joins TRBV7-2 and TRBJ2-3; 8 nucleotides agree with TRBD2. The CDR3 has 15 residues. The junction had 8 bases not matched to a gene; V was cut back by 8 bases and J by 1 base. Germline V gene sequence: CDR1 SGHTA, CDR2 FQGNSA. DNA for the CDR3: TGTGCCAGCGGACCCGGGAGGGGAGGCACAGATACGCAGTATTTT. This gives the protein CASGPGRGGTDTQYF.

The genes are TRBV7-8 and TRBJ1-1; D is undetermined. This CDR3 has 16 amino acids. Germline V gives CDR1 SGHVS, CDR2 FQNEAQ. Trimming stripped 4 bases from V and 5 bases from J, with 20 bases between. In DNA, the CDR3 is TGTGCCAGCAGCTCGCAATCTGGGCGGTCTAGGACTGAAGCTTTCTTT. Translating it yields CASSSQSGRSRTEAFF.

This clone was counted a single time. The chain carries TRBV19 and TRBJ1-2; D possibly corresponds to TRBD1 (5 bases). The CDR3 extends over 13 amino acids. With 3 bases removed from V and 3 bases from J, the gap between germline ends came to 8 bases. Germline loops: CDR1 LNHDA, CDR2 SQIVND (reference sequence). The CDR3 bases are TGTGCCAGTAGTATTGGGACCCACTATGGCTACACCTTC. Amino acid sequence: CASSIGTHYGYTF.